Below are 9 T cell receptor beta chains sequenced from a single sample in a study of neurological immune-mediated disorders. TCRdb ran MiXCR on the 5' RACE reads and lists one entry per CDR3 protein. Here the sample spans roughly 67,000 distinct CDR3 sequences, roughly 3.7% being singletons. The source material was PBMCs. These receptors all come from a man aged 50 to 59 with multiple sclerosis.

In this sample, this clonotype turned up many times. The chain uses TRBV7-6 and TRBJ1-1; 7 bases map to TRBD1. V lost 5 bases to trimming and J lost 5 bases; unmatched junction nucleotides: 14. Germline CDR1 reads SGHVS; CDR2 reads FNYEAQ. The CDR3 is 16 amino acids. This CDR3 reads CASSPWGAGGRTEAFF. DNA of the CDR3: TGTGCCAGCAGCCCGTGGGGTGCAGGGGGGAGGACTGAAGCTTTCTTT.

This clonotype was counted ten times or more. The rearrangement uses TRBV20-1 and TRBJ2-7, with 8 bases fitting TRBD1. Germline lookup yields CDR1 DFQATT and CDR2 SNEGSKA (reference sequence). With V trimmed by 3 bases and J by 5 bases, 15 bases remained unmatched. CDR3 length equals 16 residues. CDR3 loop: CSASQRMVGRGHEQYV. The CDR3 DNA reads as TGCAGTGCTAGTCAGAGAATGGTGGGCAGGGGGCACGAGCAGTACGTC.

This clonotype was seen only once. The chain employs TRBV7-3 and TRBJ2-1; 7 bases match TRBD2. Germline V gene lookup returns CDR1 SGHTA and CDR2 FQGTGA. The CDR3 length is 15 residues. After removal of 5 bases from V and 1 base from J, the junction contained 5 bases not matched to a gene. CDR3 region: CASSPRGGSYNEQFF. The CDR3 DNA reads TGTGCCAGCAGCCCCCGCGGGGGATCCTACAATGAGCAGTTCTTC.

This clonotype was picked up many times. The chain employs TRBV12-3 or TRBV12-4 and TRBJ2-2; 8 bases line up with TRBD2. The CDR3 is 16 residues long. J gave up 3 bases and V 3 bases, and 6 bases lay outside the gene matches. The CDR3 DNA reads TGTGCCAGCAGTTTGCTTAGCGGGGCGTACACCGGGGAGCTGTTTTTT. It codes for CASSLLSGAYTGELFF.

This clonotype was counted many times. J is TRBJ2-1 and V is TRBV12-3 or TRBV12-4; D not certain. This CDR3 has 11 amino acids. The V gene lost 0 bases and the J gene lost 10 bases, with 4 bases spanning the gap. The CDR3: CASSLAWEQFF. The CDR3, as DNA: TGTGCCAGCAGTTTAGCATGGGAGCAGTTCTTC.

Comment on this clonotype: This clone may be a read error of a much larger clone one base away. This chain links TRBV7-3 with TRBJ2-7; 8 bases agree with TRBD2. J lost 7 bases, V lost 3 bases, and 11 bases had no gene match. This CDR3 contains 15 residues. The germline V gene encodes CDR1 SGHTA and CDR2 FQGTGA. The CDR3 region is CASSFSPGGIKEQYF. CDR3 bases: TGTGCCAGCAGCTTCTCTCCGGGAGGGATCAAAGAGCAGTACTTC.

This clonotype appeared many times. CDR3 DNA sequence: TGCAGTGCTAGTGGTAGGGGACAGGGGTACTACAATGAGCAGTTCTTC. Its translation is CSASGRGQGYYNEQFF. The rearrangement joins TRBV20-1 to TRBJ2-1, with 10 bases aligning to TRBD1. From germline, CDR1 is DFQATT and CDR2 SNEGSKA (reference sequence). The CDR3 loop spans 16 amino acids. J lost 3 bases, V lost 3 bases, and 8 bases had no gene match.

This clonotype was recorded many times. This chain uses TRBV6-5 with TRBJ2-1, with a weak D call TRBD1 (6 bases). The CDR3 length is 13 residues. From germline, CDR1 is MNHEY and CDR2 SVGAGI. The V end was cut by 0 bases, the J end by 9 bases, with 9 bases between. The CDR3 reads CASSYSGRGEQFF. For the CDR3, the DNA is TGTGCCAGCAGTTACTCGGGCAGGGGTGAGCAGTTCTTC.

This clonotype was seen repeatedly, ten times or more. The rearrangement joins TRBV9 to TRBJ1-1, with TRBD1 matching 8 bases. This CDR3 is 17 amino acids long. The germline CDR1 and CDR2 sequences are SGDLS and YYNGEE. Trimming at V came to 4 bases and at J to 6 bases, leaving 17 bases not matched to a gene. The CDR3 spells CASSLRQGLGGIAEAFF. The CDR3 coding sequence is TGTGCCAGCAGCCTTCGACAGGGGCTCGGGGGTATAGCTGAAGCTTTCTTT.